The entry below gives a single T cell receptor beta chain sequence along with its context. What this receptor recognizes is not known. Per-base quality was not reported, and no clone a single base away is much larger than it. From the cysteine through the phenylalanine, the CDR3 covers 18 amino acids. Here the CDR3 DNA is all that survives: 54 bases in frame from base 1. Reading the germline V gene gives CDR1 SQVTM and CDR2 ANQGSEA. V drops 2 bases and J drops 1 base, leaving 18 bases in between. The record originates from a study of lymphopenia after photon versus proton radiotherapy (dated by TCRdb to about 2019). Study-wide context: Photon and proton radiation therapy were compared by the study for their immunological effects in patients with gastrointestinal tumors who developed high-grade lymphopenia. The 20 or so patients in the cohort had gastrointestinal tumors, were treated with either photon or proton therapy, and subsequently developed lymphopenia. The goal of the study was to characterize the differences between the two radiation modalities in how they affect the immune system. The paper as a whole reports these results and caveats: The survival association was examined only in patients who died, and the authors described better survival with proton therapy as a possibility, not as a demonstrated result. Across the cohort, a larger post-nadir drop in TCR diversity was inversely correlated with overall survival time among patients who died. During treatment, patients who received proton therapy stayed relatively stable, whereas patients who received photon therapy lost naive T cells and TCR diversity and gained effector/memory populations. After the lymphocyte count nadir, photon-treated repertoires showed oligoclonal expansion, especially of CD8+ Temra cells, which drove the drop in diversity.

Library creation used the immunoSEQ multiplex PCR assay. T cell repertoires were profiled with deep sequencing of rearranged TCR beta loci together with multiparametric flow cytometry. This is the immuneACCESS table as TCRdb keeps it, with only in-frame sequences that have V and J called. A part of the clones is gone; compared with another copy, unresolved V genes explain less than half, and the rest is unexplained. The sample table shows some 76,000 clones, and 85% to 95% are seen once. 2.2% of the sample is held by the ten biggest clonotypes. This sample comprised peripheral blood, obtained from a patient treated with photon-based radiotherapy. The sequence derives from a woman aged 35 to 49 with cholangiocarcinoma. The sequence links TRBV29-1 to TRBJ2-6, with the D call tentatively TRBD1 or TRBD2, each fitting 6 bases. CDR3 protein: CSVESLTGAGSGANVLTF. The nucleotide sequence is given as TGCAGCGTTGAATCACTGACAGGTGCGGGGTCTGGGGCCAACGTCCTGACTTTC.